The 20 T cell receptor beta chains below come from one sample, sequenced in a study of cytomegalovirus exposure and HLA in healthy donors. Researchers ran the PCR with 60 Vbeta and 13 Jbeta primers. The method was immunoSEQ multiplex PCR; TCRdb's version includes in-frame clones alone and lacks a portion of them. The repertoire table contains approximately 45,000 clones. Sequencing was carried out using PBMCs. The receptors originated from a male donor in good health and CMV-seronegative.

The chain employs TRBV18 and TRBJ1-5; 8 bases are shared with TRBD1. The V and J ends lost 5 bases and 9 bases, in that order; junction bases with no gene match: 9. The CDR3 totals 14 residues. The germline V gene has CDR1 KGHSH and CDR2 LQKENI. DNA for the CDR3: TGTGCCAGCTCAGTAGACAGGGGTAGGGGGCCCCAGCATTTT. Translation gives CASSVDRGRGPQHF.

The V gene is TRBV4-3, the J gene TRBJ2-7, with D possibly being TRBD2 (5 bases). The CDR3 extends over 16 amino acids. The V end lost 0 bases, the J end lost 2 bases, and 14 bases lay between the germline ends. Germline V gives CDR1 LGHNA, CDR2 YSLEER. CDR3 in DNA: TGCGCCAGCAGCCAAGACCCAACTAGATCCACCTACGAGCAGTACTTC. Translating it yields CASSQDPTRSTYEQYF.

The rearrangement joins TRBV7-9 to TRBJ2-7, with 8 bases that match TRBD1. CDR3 length equals 13 residues. V lost 3 bases to trimming and J lost 5 bases; unmatched junction nucleotides: 3. Germline assignment: CDR1 SEHNR and CDR2 FQNEAQ (reference sequence). CDR3 DNA: TGTGCCAGCAGCTTCCAGGGGGCCGACGAGCAGTACTTC. Its protein product is CASSFQGADEQYF. The whole variable domain, filled in from reference TRBV7-9 and TRBJ2-7, reads DTGVSQNPRHKITKRGQNVTFRCDPISEHNRLYWYRQTLGQGPEFLTYFQNEAQLEKSRLLSDRFSAERPKGSFSTLEIQRTEQGDSAMYLCASSFQGADEQYFGPGTRLTVT.

The rearrangement joins TRBV6-5 to TRBJ2-5, with a weak D call TRBD1 (6 bases). The germline V gene has CDR1 MNHEY and CDR2 SVGAGI. The CDR3 has 16 residues. The ends were cut back, 2 bases at V and 4 bases at J, with 17 bases in the middle. The CDR3 here is CASSYRGQLGGETQYF. In nucleotides, the CDR3 is TGTGCCAGCAGTTACAGGGGCCAGCTAGGGGGAGAGACCCAGTACTTC.

This chain uses TRBV30 with TRBJ1-3; D unresolved. The CDR3 runs to 16 residues. CDR1 GTSNPN and CDR2 SVGIG come from the germline V gene (reference sequence). Trimming removed 1 base from V and 3 bases from J, with 16 bases in between. CDR3 in amino acids: CAWSAQTSIRGNTIYF. The CDR3 DNA is TGTGCCTGGAGTGCCCAGACATCGATTCGTGGAAACACCATATATTTT. The entire variable domain, with the rest obtained from reference TRBV30 and TRBJ1-3, is as follows: SQTIHQWPATLVQPVGSPLSLECTVEGTSNPNLYWYRQAAGRGLQLLFYSVGIGQISSEVPQNLSASRPQDRQFILSSKKLLLSDSGFYLCAWSAQTSIRGNTIYFGEGSWLTVV.

The rearrangement links TRBV6-5 to TRBJ1-2, with 7 positions matching TRBD1. Per the germline V gene, CDR1 is MNHEY and CDR2 is SVGAGI. The V gene end was trimmed by 4 bases and the J gene end by 4 bases; junction bases not matched to a gene: 6. CDR3 length: 14 residues. CDR3 region: CASSWDRESYGYTF. CDR3 sequence (DNA): TGTGCCAGCAGTTGGGACAGAGAGAGCTATGGCTACACCTTC.

V is TRBV5-1 and J is TRBJ1-1; D is perhaps TRBD1 (5 bases). Looked up from germline, CDR1 is SGHRS and CDR2 is YFSETQ. This CDR3 spans 14 amino acids. Trimming took off 0 bases at V and 6 bases at J, with 12 bases between the two ends. The CDR3 region is CASSLGGGEAEAFF. CDR3 coding DNA: TGCGCCAGCAGCTTGGGCGGGGGGGAGGCTGAAGCTTTCTTT.

This chain joins TRBV11-1 and TRBJ2-1; TRBD1 matches at 8 bases. The germline V gene encodes CDR1 SGHAT and CDR2 FQDESV (reference sequence). V lost 5 bases and J lost 5; bases outside the gene matches: 5. The CDR3 totals 14 residues. CDR3 in DNA: TGTGCCAGCAGCCACGGACAGGGTAACAATGAGCAGTTCTTC. Its protein is CASSHGQGNNEQFF.

The V and J genes are TRBV7-9 and TRBJ1-2; possible D gene TRBD1, 5 bases. CDR1 is SEHNR, CDR2 FQNEAQ, per germline (reference sequence). Deletions cut 5 bases from V and 7 bases from J, with 14 bases between. The CDR3 is 13 residues long. In DNA form, the CDR3 reads TGTGCCAGCAGCCCTTCGGGCGGGGCTGGCTACACCTTC. Amino acids: CASSPSGGAGYTF.

V is TRBV7-9 and J is TRBJ2-7, with D perhaps matching TRBD2 (6 bases). Trimming removed 5 bases at V and 3 bases at J, with 11 bases between. The germline V gene has CDR1 SEHNR and CDR2 FQNEAQ (reference sequence). CDR3 length equals 13 residues. The chain's CDR3 is CASSGVGGYEQYF. CDR3 nucleotides: TGTGCCAGCAGCGGAGTGGGGGGCTACGAGCAGTACTTC.

The chain has TRBV11-2 and TRBJ1-1; TRBD1 matches 9 bases. The CDR3 consists of 17 residues. V lost 3 bases and J lost 4; bases outside the gene matches: 12. From germline, CDR1 is SGHAT and CDR2 FQNNGV. The CDR3 DNA is TGTGCCAGCAGCTTTGTTCCCGGGACAGGGTCAGGCACTGAAGCTTTCTTT. It specifies CASSFVPGTGSGTEAFF.

The CDR3 bases are TGTGCCAGCAGCCAAGACGGCGGGGGGGCCGCAGATACGCAGTATTTT. Protein: CASSQDGGGAADTQYF. The chain links TRBV4-2 to TRBJ2-3, with 9 bases lining up with TRBD2. V lost 0 bases and J lost 4; bases outside the gene matches: 5. The CDR3 covers 16 residues. CDR1 and CDR2 from the germline V gene are LGHNA and YNFKEQ.

This sequence joins TRBV9 and TRBJ1-2; no clear D gene. Between the trimmed V and J ends, which lost 0 bases and 8 bases, there was a span of 11 bases. The CDR3 runs to 13 residues. Germline values: CDR1 SGDLS, CDR2 YYNGEE. The CDR3 bases are TGTGCCAGCAGCGTAGATCTCGGTGCGGGCTACACCTTC. Protein: CASSVDLGAGYTF.

A remark on this clone: A junction boundary mismatches the germline segment, possibly from a read error. This sequence joins TRBV7-9 and TRBJ2-7; TRBD2 might be the D (6 bases). Germline V lookup: CDR1 SEHNR, CDR2 FQNEAQ (reference sequence). This CDR3 is 14 amino acids long. The CDR3 DNA reads TGTGCCAGCAGCTTTGCCGGGACGGAGGGGATGAAGCACTTC. Translating gives CASSFAGTEGMKHF.

The DNA for the CDR3 is TGTGCCAGCAGTATCCGGGACAGAGAAGCCTACGAGCAGTACTTC. It codes for CASSIRDREAYEQYF. The chain employs TRBV6-1 and TRBJ2-7, with 7 bases matching TRBD1. The CDR3 is 15 amino acids. V trimming: 5 bases; J trimming: 2 bases; junction bases outside the gene matches: 9. Germline loops: CDR1 MNHNS, CDR2 SASEGT.

The rearrangement links TRBV25-1 to TRBJ2-7; TRBD2 aligns across 8 bases. Germline-derived CDR1 and CDR2 are MGHDK and SYGVNS. Trimming at V came to 3 bases and at J to 0 bases, leaving 4 bases not matched to a gene. CDR3 size: 15 residues. CDR3: CASSDAGGNSYEQYF. The DNA of the CDR3 is TGTGCCAGCAGTGATGCGGGGGGAAACTCCTACGAGCAGTACTTC.

The rearrangement uses TRBV5-1 and TRBJ2-2; 12 positions agree with TRBD1. The CDR3 sequence is 16 residues long. V was clipped by 3 bases and J by 8 bases; unmatched bases: 8. The germline V gene has CDR1 SGHRS and CDR2 YFSETQ. The CDR3 loop is CASSSGTGGKSGELFF. DNA for the CDR3: TGCGCCAGCAGCTCTGGGACAGGGGGCAAATCAGGGGAGCTGTTTTTT.

The chain uses TRBV18 and TRBJ2-7, with 11 bases lining up with TRBD2. Germline V gene sequence: CDR1 KGHSH, CDR2 LQKENI. This CDR3 region has 16 residues. J lost 0 bases, V lost 2 bases, and 3 bases had no gene match. DNA for the CDR3: TGTGCCAGCTCACCAAGACTAGCGGGGATCTCCTACGAGCAGTACTTC. This translates into CASSPRLAGISYEQYF. The full variable domain, in which reference TRBV18 and TRBJ2-7 provide the parts outside the CDR3, is NAGVMQNPRHLVRRRGQEARLRCSPMKGHSHVYWYRQLPEEGLKFMVYLQKENIIDESGMPKERFSAEFPKEGPSILRIQQVVRGDSAAYFCASSPRLAGISYEQYFGPGTRLTVT.

The rearrangement uses TRBV6-5 and TRBJ1-2; TRBD1 matches 7 bases. The CDR3 is 13 amino acids. The V and J ends lost 5 bases and 7 bases, in that order; junction bases with no gene match: 7. CDR1 is MNHEY, CDR2 SVGAGI, per germline. CDR3 nucleotide sequence: TGTGCCAGCAGTCCCCGGAGGGGGCCTGGCTACACCTTC. It encodes CASSPRRGPGYTF.

The V gene is TRBV7-8, the J gene TRBJ1-5, with D unresolved. This CDR3 spans 14 amino acids. Germline CDR1 reads SGHVS; CDR2 reads FQNEAQ. Trimming removed 0 bases from V and 4 bases from J, with 7 bases in between. This CDR3 reads CASSLAGENQPQHF. The CDR3 nucleotides are TGTGCCAGCAGCTTAGCAGGAGAAAATCAGCCCCAGCATTTT.